This is a list of T cell receptor beta chains from one sample in a study of CXCR3-negative and CXCR3-positive naive CD8 T cells. Reanalyzing the 5' RACE reads, TCRdb keeps one entry per CDR3 protein, without DNA. The sample shows 75,000 to 100,000 distinct CDR3 sequences, and approximately 1% sits with its ten largest clones. Sequencing was done on a sample of naive CXCR3+ CD8+ T cells from blood. The receptors were sampled from a human donor in good health. Some clones in this sample may be carry-over from other donors' samples. CDR3s include the opening cysteine and the closing phenylalanine or tryptophan.

v_gene,j_gene,CDR3aa
TRBV5-1,TRBJ2-3,CASSLTQGDLTDTQYF
TRBV10-3,TRBJ1-1,CAISESTSDRVTEAFF
TRBV29-1,TRBJ2-7,CSVGSRGYEQYF
TRBV3-1,TRBJ2-5,CASSGDEETQYF
TRBV12-3/TRBV12-4,TRBJ2-3,CASSLKGRTGDTQYF
TRBV6-2/TRBV6-3,TRBJ1-1,CASSYRYTEAFF
TRBV20-1,TRBJ1-4,CSAPGQGATNEKLFF
TRBV12-3/TRBV12-4,TRBJ2-5,CASSFFGRGQETQYF
TRBV7-9,TRBJ2-2,CASSSPRANTGELFF
TRBV24-1,TRBJ2-7,CATRSGRESYEQYF
TRBV9,TRBJ2-3,CASSLRREDSTDTQYF
TRBV2,TRBJ2-2,CASSTTGTRGTGELFF
TRBV5-1,TRBJ2-3,CASSAPGGRDTDTQYF
TRBV6-5,TRBJ1-1,CASTPWGGVTEAFF
TRBV7-3,TRBJ2-2,CASSRTGGTGELFF
TRBV29-1,TRBJ1-4,CSVEARPNEKRFF
TRBV10-3,TRBJ2-1,CAIRGTVSLDNEQFF
TRBV7-6,TRBJ2-2,CASGLGQNTAELFF
TRBV7-9,TRBJ1-4,CASSSSDRSTEKLFF